The T cell receptor (beta chain) described here comes from a study of blood T cell repertoires in COVID-19. About the study: Samples of COVID-19 (acute and convalescent) were obtained from the United States, Italy and Spain. PBMCs, B-cell-depleted T cells, or T cells provided the cDNA or gDNA that made up the material.

Authors' processing steps: Estimation of nucleated cell counts relied on the amplification of reference gene primers. Using immunoSEQ multiplex PCR, the repertoire was profiled, and TCRdb retains in-frame clones only, with some absent. That table supplies the V and J calls and clone size; D and trimming were determined from the DNA. The sample consists of about 240,000 clones, more than 70% of them appearing once. V was pared by 4 bases and J by 4 bases, with 14 bases between. CDR1 SGHTA and CDR2 FQGTGA come from the germline V gene. CDR3 length equals 15 residues. The TCR comes from a man at least 80 years old with acute or convalescent COVID-19. The source material was peripheral blood. This chain joins TRBV7-3 and TRBJ2-1, with D possibly being TRBD2 (6 bases). The DNA for the CDR3 is TGTGCCAGCAGCTCCCATGGCGGGACGTACAATGAGCAGTTCTTC. This translates into CASSSHGGTYNEQFF.